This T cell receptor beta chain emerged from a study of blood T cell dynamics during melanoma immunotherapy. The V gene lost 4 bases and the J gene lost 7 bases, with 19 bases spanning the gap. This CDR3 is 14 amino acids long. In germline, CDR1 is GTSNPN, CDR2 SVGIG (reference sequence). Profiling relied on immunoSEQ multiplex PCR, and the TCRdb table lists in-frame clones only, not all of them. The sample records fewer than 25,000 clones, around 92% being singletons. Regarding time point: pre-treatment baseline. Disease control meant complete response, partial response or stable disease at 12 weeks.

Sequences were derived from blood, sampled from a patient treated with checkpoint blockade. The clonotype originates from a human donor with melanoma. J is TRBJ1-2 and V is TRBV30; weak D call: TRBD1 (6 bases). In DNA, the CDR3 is TGTGCCTGGAACCTCCGGAACAGGGTGGGTGGCTACACCTTC. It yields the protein CAWNLRNRVGGYTF.